Below, 25 T cell receptor beta chains from the same sample are listed, as sequenced in a study of T cells after yellow fever vaccination. One entry per CDR3 protein results from TCRdb running MiXCR on the 5' RACE reads. The sample shows some 110,000 distinct CDR3 sequences, 7.4% of them seen only once. The sample here was CD4+ T cells sorted from PBMCs, taken roughly 10 days after the first yellow fever vaccination. Receptors originate from a man between 18 and 29 years old who received the YFV17D yellow fever vaccine.

This clonotype has ten or more counts. The chain uses TRBV7-2 and TRBJ1-5; D call uncertain. Trimming removed 1 base at V and 4 bases at J, with 8 bases between. The CDR3 contains 14 residues. The germline gives CDR1 SGHTA, CDR2 FQGNSA. The CDR3 nucleotides are TGTGCCAGCAGCTTAGACGGACTGAATCAGCCCCAGCATTTT. Protein product: CASSLDGLNQPQHF.

This clonotype was observed a few times. This sequence joins TRBV5-1 and TRBJ1-2; possibly TRBD1 for D (6 bases). This CDR3 spans 15 amino acids. Deletions cut 0 bases from V and 8 bases from J, with 17 bases between. Germline V lookup: CDR1 SGHRS, CDR2 YFSETQ. The CDR3 DNA reads as TGCGCCAGCAGCTTGGATCCCTACAGGGCATACGGCTACACCTTC. It encodes CASSLDPYRAYGYTF.

This clonotype was seen many times. The chain carries TRBV20-1 and TRBJ2-3; no clear D gene. V was clipped by 3 bases and J by 1 base, with 11 bases between them. The CDR3 covers 14 residues. The germline CDR1 and CDR2 sequences are DFQATT and SNEGSKA (reference sequence). Here the CDR3 reads CSARAPIGTDTQYF. The CDR3 bases are TGCAGTGCTAGGGCCCCGATAGGCACAGATACGCAGTATTTT.

This clonotype was counted at least ten times. The chain joins TRBV7-2 to TRBJ2-2; 8 nucleotides line up with TRBD2. CDR1 and CDR2 from the germline V gene are SGHTA and FQGNSA. This CDR3 spans 15 amino acids. The junction had 3 bases not matched to a gene; V was cut back by 2 bases and J by 4 bases. This CDR3 is CASSLTAGATGELFF. CDR3 DNA: TGTGCCAGCAGCTTAACAGCGGGGGCCACCGGGGAGCTGTTTTTT.

This clonotype was recorded at least ten times. The gene calls are TRBV20-1 and TRBJ2-6; D ambiguous. Deletions cut 6 bases from V and 3 bases from J, with 12 bases between. The CDR3 sequence is 14 residues long. Germline-derived CDR1 and CDR2 are DFQATT and SNEGSKA (reference sequence). CDR3 in DNA: TGCAGTGCGGAAGTAGTGAGTGGGGCCAACGTCCTGACTTTC. The encoded protein is CSAEVVSGANVLTF.

There are many counts of this clonotype. This rearrangement joins TRBV12-3 or TRBV12-4 to TRBJ1-4, with D unclear. Trimming pared 5 bases from V and 4 bases from J, leaving 17 bases between. This CDR3 has 16 residues. CDR3 in DNA: TGTGCCAGCAGTGGCGGCAGGCGACGATTTAATGAAAAACTGTTTTTT. This translates into CASSGGRRRFNEKLFF.

J is TRBJ2-2 and V is TRBV7-9; D tentatively reads TRBD1 or TRBD2 (5 bases each). From germline, CDR1 is SEHNR and CDR2 FQNEAQ (reference sequence). The CDR3 spans 17 residues. Trimming pared 2 bases from V and 0 bases from J, leaving 13 bases between. The CDR3 loop is CASSLQWDLTNTGELFF. Here the CDR3 DNA reads TGTGCCAGCAGCTTACAATGGGACCTGACGAACACCGGGGAGCTGTTTTTT.

Details on this clonotype: This may arise from a read error, as a much more abundant clone is one base away. CDR3 DNA sequence: TGTGCCAGCTCACCATCTGGAGCGGGGGGATCGGAGACCCAGTACTTC. It is translated as CASSPSGAGGSETQYF. The J gene is TRBJ2-5, the V gene TRBV18; 9 positions agree with TRBD2. V lost 2 bases to trimming and J lost 5 bases; unmatched junction nucleotides: 9. Germline assignment: CDR1 KGHSH and CDR2 LQKENI. The CDR3 consists of 16 residues.

This clonotype was counted many times. The V and J genes are TRBV7-2 and TRBJ2-3; D unclear. This CDR3 contains 15 residues. Trimming shortened V by 5 bases and J by 2 bases, and 14 bases separated the two germline ends. Germline loops: CDR1 SGHTA, CDR2 FQGNSA. The CDR3 is CASSRALGTTDTQYF. The CDR3 DNA follows: TGTGCCAGCAGCCGGGCCTTAGGAACCACAGATACGCAGTATTTT.

In this sample, this clonotype turned up many times. The V and J genes are TRBV20-1 and TRBJ2-3, with D possibly TRBD2 on 7 matching bases. V shed 5 bases and J shed 8 bases, with 23 bases lying between them. There are 15 residues in the CDR3. Germline V gives CDR1 DFQATT, CDR2 SNEGSKA (reference sequence). In DNA, the CDR3 is TGCAGTGCTGGGTCCCCGCTAGGGGGGGCAGGTACGCAGTATTTT. It yields the protein CSAGSPLGGAGTQYF.

This clonotype was detected ten times or more. The V gene is TRBV28, the J gene TRBJ2-3; D may be TRBD1 (6 bases). Germline-derived CDR1 and CDR2 are MDHEN and SYDVKM. This CDR3 region has 16 residues. Deletions cut 4 bases from V and 0 bases from J, with 14 bases between. The CDR3 is CASSSPGTLSTDTQYF. Here the CDR3 DNA reads TGTGCCAGCAGTTCCCCCGGGACACTGAGCACAGATACGCAGTATTTT.

The chain links TRBV24-1 to TRBJ2-3, with a tentative D call TRBD1 (7 bases). V lost 3 bases and J lost 5, with 14 bases in between. Germline CDR1 KGHDR, CDR2 SFDVKD. This CDR3 is built from 15 residues. The CDR3 protein is CATSDTRDSGDTQYF. The CDR3 region has the DNA TGTGCCACCAGTGATACGCGGGACAGCGGAGATACGCAGTATTTT.

This clonotype was detected many times. CDR3 bases: TGTGCCAGCAGCTTTACCTCATCCTACGAGCAGTACGTC. It codes for CASSFTSSYEQYV. V usage is TRBV7-2 and J usage is TRBJ2-7; no definite D call. CDR1 is SGHTA and CDR2 is FQGNSA in the germline V gene. V lost 3 bases and J 1 base, leaving 7 bases between the germline ends. The CDR3 sequence is 13 residues long.

This clonotype was seen at least ten times. The gene calls are TRBV6-1 and TRBJ2-2; D is perhaps TRBD1 (6 bases). The CDR3 is 14 residues long. Per the germline V gene, CDR1 is MNHNS and CDR2 is SASEGT. Trimming removed 7 bases from V and 3 bases from J, with 12 bases in between. CDR3 nucleotides: TGTGCCAGCACCCGGGACACCGACACCGGGGAGCTGTTTTTT. Protein sequence: CASTRDTDTGELFF.

There are many counts of this clonotype. The chain is built from TRBV10-3 and TRBJ2-5; 15 bases line up with TRBD2. This CDR3 has 16 residues. V lost 8 bases to trimming and J lost 3 bases; unmatched junction nucleotides: 7. Germline V gene sequence: CDR1 ENHRY, CDR2 SYGVKD. The CDR3 region is CAIARGLAGGEETQYF. DNA of the CDR3: TGTGCCATCGCTCGCGGACTAGCGGGGGGGGAAGAGACCCAGTACTTC.

This clonotype was observed many times. The chain couples TRBV5-1 to TRBJ1-3; unclear D gene. V was trimmed by 4 bases and J by 0 bases, leaving 11 bases between them. CDR1 and CDR2 (germline): SGHRS, YFSETQ. The CDR3 runs 15 residues. CDR3 coding DNA: TGCGCCAGCAGCGCCTCAGGATTCTCTGGAAACACCATATATTTT. Encoded protein: CASSASGFSGNTIYF.

The J gene is TRBJ2-5, the V gene TRBV19, with 9 bases lining up with TRBD1. V shed 9 bases and J 5 bases; nucleotides not matched to a gene: 1. The germline V gene encodes CDR1 LNHDA and CDR2 SQIVND (reference sequence). The length of the CDR3 is 11 residues. CDR3: CASGTGETQYF. Here the CDR3 DNA reads TGTGCCAGCGGGACAGGGGAGACCCAGTACTTC.

This clonotype appeared many times. The chain employs TRBV6-5 and TRBJ2-5; 7 positions agree with TRBD1. In germline, CDR1 is MNHEY, CDR2 SVGAGI. V dropped 7 bases and J dropped 9; count of bases not matched to a gene: 11. There are 13 residues in the CDR3. The CDR3 bases are TGTGCCAGCATATGGGACAGTTTCTCGGCCCAGTACTTC. This sequence encodes CASIWDSFSAQYF.

This clonotype has just a few counts. The chain employs TRBV11-2 and TRBJ1-2; TRBD1 might be the D (5 bases). Trimming removed 5 bases at V and 2 bases at J, with 15 bases between. Looked up from germline, CDR1 is SGHAT and CDR2 is FQNNGV. The CDR3 totals 15 residues. CDR3 nucleotide sequence: TGTGCCAGCAGCCTTATAGAGGCAGGGAACTATGGCTACACCTTC. Translated: CASSLIEAGNYGYTF.

This clonotype was counted many times. The chain joins TRBV5-1 to TRBJ1-2; 7 bases agree with TRBD1. CDR1 SGHRS and CDR2 YFSETQ come from the germline V gene. The CDR3 contains 13 residues. The V and J ends lost 4 bases and 10 bases, in that order; junction bases with no gene match: 10. The DNA for the CDR3 is TGCGCCAGCAGCCTAACTCCCGGACAGGACTACACCTTC. It yields the protein CASSLTPGQDYTF.

This clonotype was detected ten times or more. The V and J genes are TRBV4-2 and TRBJ2-2, with D perhaps matching TRBD2 (7 bases). The CDR3 totals 18 residues. In germline, CDR1 is LGHNA, CDR2 YNFKEQ. The V and J ends lost 1 base and 7 bases respectively, with 22 bases between them. CDR3 protein: CASSQVVRRGHYVGELFF. CDR3 DNA sequence: TGTGCCAGCAGCCAAGTTGTAAGGCGGGGGCACTATGTCGGGGAGCTGTTTTTT.

The chain employs TRBV25-1 and TRBJ1-2; D is undetermined. V dropped 3 bases and J dropped 0 bases, with 11 bases sitting between them. CDR1 and CDR2 (germline): MGHDK, SYGVNS. The CDR3 is made up of 15 amino acids. CDR3 bases: TGTGCCAGCAGTGACAACACGGGAGCTAACTATGGCTACACCTTC. It is translated as CASSDNTGANYGYTF.

This clonotype came up many times. This chain uses TRBV15 with TRBJ1-2, with 8 bases aligning to TRBD1. CDR1 LNHNV and CDR2 YYDKDF come from the germline V gene (reference sequence). The CDR3 runs to 17 residues. Trimming cost V 1 base and J 6 bases; bases outside gene matches: 13. The CDR3 region is CATSRGSSRDRLDGYTF. As DNA, the CDR3 is TGTGCCACCAGCAGAGGGTCCTCTCGGGACAGGCTTGATGGCTACACCTTC. Full variable domain (remainder filled in from reference TRBV15 and TRBJ1-2): DAMVIQNPRYQVTQFGKPVTLSCSQTLNHNVMYWYQQKSSQAPKLLFHYYDKDFNNEADTPDNFQSRRPNTSFCFLDIRSPGLGDTAMYLCATSRGSSRDRLDGYTFGSGTRLTVV.

This clonotype appeared many times. The chain uses TRBV5-5 and TRBJ2-1; D is ambiguous. The CDR3 has 15 residues. V dropped 2 bases and J dropped 3 bases, with 12 bases sitting between them. Germline CDR1 and CDR2: SGHKS and YYEKEE (reference sequence). Written as DNA, the CDR3 is TGTGCCAGCAGCTTAAGTCCCTACAGCTACAATGAGCAGTTCTTC. Translated, it gives CASSLSPYSYNEQFF.

In its sample, this clonotype was seen a few times. The chain recombines TRBV5-1 with TRBJ2-2; 8 bases are a match to TRBD2. V was pared by 4 bases and J by 1 base, with 6 bases of the junction left unmatched. CDR3 size: 16 residues. Looked up from germline, CDR1 is SGHRS and CDR2 is YFSETQ. The CDR3 DNA sequence: TGCGCCAGCAGCAGGCAGAGCGGGGGGAACACCGGGGAGCTGTTTTTT. Translated, it gives CASSRQSGGNTGELFF.